The 9 T cell receptor beta chains presented below share a single source sample, sequenced in a study of glioma-infiltrating T cells. TCR alpha and beta CDR3 regions were amplified from RNA using iRepertoire nested multiplex PCR. TCRdb analysed the multiplex PCR reads with MiXCR anew, one entry per CDR3 protein. The profile shows about 400,000 distinct CDR3 sequences, roughly 41% of them singletons. The specimen was glioma tissue, nonneoplastic brain tissue, or PBMCs (not recorded which). These receptors all stem from a human donor with low-grade glioma or glioblastoma, undergoing nonglioma brain surgery, or in good health (not recorded which).

This chain connects TRBV18 to TRBJ1-1, with 9 bases that match TRBD1. With 4 bases clipped from V and 7 bases from J, the junction kept 7 bases outside the gene matches. Per germline, CDR1 KGHSH and CDR2 LQKENI. CDR3 size: 14 residues. CDR3 sequence reads: CASSLTGGIHEAFF. For the CDR3, the DNA is TGTGCCAGCTCACTGACAGGGGGGATCCATGAAGCTTTCTTT.

This clonotype has ten or more counts. The rearrangement uses TRBV6-1 and TRBJ1-1; TRBD1 is a possible D gene (5 bases). The germline V and J ends were trimmed by 10 bases and 10 bases, with 13 bases remaining between them. Germline assignment: CDR1 MNHNS and CDR2 SASEGT. This CDR3 is built from 10 residues. CDR3 sequence reads: CATGTERAFF. In nucleotides, the CDR3 is TGTGCCACAGGGACGGAGAGAGCTTTCTTT.

A word on this clonotype: Compared with germline, one end of the junction differs, possibly owing to a read error. This chain joins TRBV4-3 and TRBJ2-1, with no clear D. The CDR3 length is 11 residues. The germline CDR1 and CDR2 sequences are LGHNA and YSLEER. Here the CDR3 DNA reads TGCGCCAGCAGCCAAGGCAATAAGCAGTTCTTC. It yields the protein CASSQGNKQFF.

On this clonotype itself: This could be a read error, since a much larger clone is one nucleotide away. This likely comes from a read error, as the CDR3 has no conserved phenylalanine or tryptophan at its end. The chain employs TRBV6-2 or TRBV6-3 and TRBJ1-2, with no clear D. V lost 2 bases, J lost 6 bases, and 10 bases lay in between. The germline V gene has CDR1 MNHEY and CDR2 SVGEGT. This CDR3 spans 13 amino acids. The CDR3 loop reads CASSYLSSDGYTS. The CDR3 region has the DNA TGTGCCAGCAGTTACCTCTCCAGTGATGGCTACACCTCC.

This chain joins TRBV7-2 and TRBJ1-3, with a weak D call TRBD1 (5 bases). The V gene lost 0 bases and the J gene lost 4 bases, with 10 bases spanning the gap. Germline V gene data show CDR1 as SGHTA and CDR2 as FQGNSA. This CDR3 spans 15 amino acids. The CDR3: CASSLAGARGNTIYF. For the CDR3, the DNA is TGTGCCAGCAGCTTAGCAGGGGCGAGGGGAAACACCATATATTTT. Based on the CDR3 plus reference TRBV7-2 and TRBJ1-3, the full variable domain is GAGVSQSPSNKVTEKGKDVELRCDPISGHTALYWYRQSLGQGLEFLIYFQGNSAPDKSGLPSDRFSAERTGGSVSTLTIQRTQQEDSAVYLCASSLAGARGNTIYFGEGSWLTVV.

The chain couples TRBV2 to TRBJ2-5; D is possibly TRBD1 or TRBD2 (6 bases each). The end of the DNA is better explained by TRBJ2-1, so the J call may be wrong. The CDR3 consists of 15 residues. Looked up from germline, CDR1 is SNHLY and CDR2 is FYNNEI. In DNA form, the CDR3 reads TGTGCCAGCAGCCCCGAAGGGGGGACATACAATGAGCAGTTCTTC. Translation gives CASSPEGGTYNEQFF.

This clonotype appeared a single time. One end of the junction is discordant with germline, which a read error may explain. The rearrangement links TRBV18 to TRBJ1-2; 7 bases line up with TRBD1. CDR1 and CDR2 from the germline V gene are KGHSH and LQKENI. CDR3 length: 14 residues. For the CDR3, the DNA is TGTGCCAGCACACCGGCGACAGGGCAATATGGCTACACCTTC. This translates into CASTPATGQYGYTF.

This clonotype has only a few counts. The chain couples TRBV27 to TRBJ2-2; 12 bases are shared with TRBD2. Germline V gene data show CDR1 as MNHEY and CDR2 as SMNVEV (reference sequence). Germline trimming cut 5 bases from V and 4 bases from J; bases unmatched to any gene: 2. The CDR3 sequence is 15 residues long. This CDR3 reads CASSRLAGATGELFF. The CDR3 DNA reads TGTGCCAGCAGTCGACTAGCGGGGGCCACCGGGGAGCTGTTTTTT.

This clonotype was picked up a small number of times. The rearrangement links TRBV18 to TRBJ1-1; D gene uncertain. Germline values: CDR1 KGHSH, CDR2 LQKENI. The CDR3 spans 13 residues. Trimming stripped 0 bases from V and 7 bases from J, with 9 bases between. CDR3 in DNA: TGTGCCAGCTCACCACCGGGATTCGGTGAAGCTTTCTTT. Residues: CASSPPGFGEAFF.